A selection of T cell receptor beta chains follows, all from one sample in a study of tumor-infiltrating lymphocytes in primary liver carcinoma. Each CDR3 protein is one row after TCRdb ran MiXCR on the multiplex PCR reads. The sample lists about 41,000 distinct CDR3 sequences, 65% to 85% seen once, with approximately 19% in the top ten. The specimen was liver tumor tissue from sampling region 2. The receptor source for this set is a man aged 35 to 55 with primary liver carcinoma and hepatitis B virus infection. Both conserved end residues are part of each CDR3. D genes are given only for firm matches. For some rows the clone size is stated as once, few or many, or as a class when expanded; others skip it.

cdr3_nt cdr3_aa d_call v_call clone_size j_call cdr3_length
TGTGCCACCAATGGGAGGGGAACGACTAGCACAGATACACAGTATTTT CATNGRGTTSTDTQYF TRBD2 TRBV24-1 - TRBJ2-3 16
TGTGCCAGCAGCTCCAACTGGGCGGGAGTGGAGACCCAGTACTTC CASSSNWAGVETQYF TRBD2 TRBV5-6 many TRBJ2-5 15
- CASSVGAGAETLYF - TRBV9 few TRBJ2-5 14
TGTGCCGGCAGCTCAGGGGGAAGCTCTGTTGGAGCCCGCTCAGATACGCAGTATTTT CAGSSGGSSVGARSDTQYF TRBD1 TRBV11-1 - TRBJ2-3 19
TGTGCCAGCAGCATAGATCCGGGGGAGACTAGCACAGATACACAATATTTT CASSIDPGETSTDTQYF TRBD2 TRBV11-2 once TRBJ2-3 17
TGTGCCATCACCCAAGATCGGAACGAGCAGTACTTC CAITQDRNEQYF - TRBV4-2 - TRBJ2-7 12
TGTGTCAGCGGCACAAGGGGGACTACTGAAGCTTTCTTT CVSGTRGTTEAFF - TRBV6-6 - TRBJ1-1 13
TGCAACGTTGGGAGGCAGGAGGGTACAGATACGCAGTATTTT CNVGRQEGTDTQYF - TRBV29-1 - TRBJ2-3 14
TGCAGCGTTGCGGTGGGCCACAATGAGCGGTTCTTC CSVAVGHNERFF - TRBV29-1 - TRBJ2-1 12
TGTGCCAGCAGCTTTGGGAACAATGAGCAGTTCTTC CASSFGNNEQFF - TRBV5-4 many TRBJ2-1 12
TGCAGCGTTGGGGCACCAATGGGAACTCATGTGGCTAACTATGGCTACACCTTC CSVGAPMGTHVANYGYTF - TRBV29-1 - TRBJ1-2 18